The 7 T cell receptor beta chains below were found in one sample sequenced in a study of graft-versus-host responses after intestinal transplantation (dated by TCRdb to the early 2020s). Library method: the immunoSEQ multiplex PCR assay. Imported from immuneACCESS, the table was reduced by TCRdb to in-frame sequences with V and J called. These copies leave out some clones; in studies compared against another copy, an unresolved V gene accounts for under half, and the cause of the remainder is not known. The sample table contains over 90,000 clones; only one count was recorded for roughly 91% of them. The ten largest make up nearly 0.5% of the sample. The sample's time point label, in plain terms: cells obtained before transplantation from donor or recipient. Their recognized antigens are unknown. The input for sequencing was unstimulated CD8+ T cells sorted from spleen or lymph node cells, taken before intestinal transplant. All receptors come from a human donor who received an intestinal transplant.

The V and J genes are TRBV5-8 and TRBJ1-1; D gene unclear. V was pared by 2 bases and J by 2 bases, with 10 bases between. Germline assignment: CDR1 SGHTS and CDR2 YDEGEE. The CDR3 is 14 amino acids. The CDR3 is CASSLFSVNTEAFF. The DNA for the CDR3 is TGTGCCAGCAGCTTATTCTCAGTAAACACTGAAGCTTTCTTT.

The chain joins TRBV7-8 to TRBJ2-7; D gene uncertain. This CDR3 comprises 13 residues. Germline assignment: CDR1 SGHVS and CDR2 FQNEAQ. V was shortened by 1 base and J by 3 bases, with 7 bases between the two germline ends. CDR3 sequence: CASSLGGIYEQYF. CDR3 bases: TGTGCCAGCAGCTTAGGCGGAATCTACGAGCAGTACTTC.

V is TRBV19 and J is TRBJ2-1; unclear D gene. V dropped 6 bases and J dropped 5 bases, with 20 bases sitting between them. There are 16 residues in the CDR3. Germline loops: CDR1 LNHDA, CDR2 SQIVND (reference sequence). The chain's CDR3 is CASSAYKVERHNEQFF. The CDR3 region has the DNA TGTGCCAGTAGCGCTTATAAGGTGGAGAGACACAATGAGCAGTTCTTC.

V gene TRBV9 combines with J gene TRBJ2-5; D might be TRBD2 (6 bases). The CDR3 spans 15 residues. The V end was cut by 4 bases, the J end by 5 bases, with 18 bases between. Germline CDR1 reads SGDLS; CDR2 reads YYNGEE. The CDR3 DNA is TGTGCCAGCAGCCGGGATTGGGGGGTGGCGGAGACCCAGTACTTC. This gives the protein CASSRDWGVAETQYF.

The V call is TRBV6-1, the J call TRBJ2-5; maybe TRBD2 (5 bases). The CDR3 loop spans 15 amino acids. Germline V lookup: CDR1 MNHNS, CDR2 SASEGT. Trimming removed 8 bases from V and 2 bases from J, with 18 bases in between. CDR3 bases: TGTGCCAGCGGATCGGACGGGGTTCCTCAAGAGACCCAGTACTTC. Translation gives CASGSDGVPQETQYF.

The chain uses TRBV19 and TRBJ1-1; the D gene is possibly TRBD1 (5 bases). This CDR3 spans 13 amino acids. The V gene lost 11 bases and the J gene lost 3 bases, with 16 bases spanning the gap. Germline CDR1 is LNHDA and CDR2 is SQIVND (reference sequence). CDR3 bases: TGTGCCTGCGCGTCGACAGCGCACACTGAAGCTTTCTTT. This translates into CACASTAHTEAFF.

The V and J genes are TRBV6-5 and TRBJ2-1, with 7 bases that match TRBD1. V trimming: 2 bases; J trimming: 6 bases; junction bases outside the gene matches: 1. The CDR3 has 13 residues. Germline V gives CDR1 MNHEY, CDR2 SVGAGI. The CDR3 protein is CASSYTGANEQFF. Here the CDR3 DNA reads TGTGCCAGCAGTTACACAGGGGCCAATGAGCAGTTCTTC.